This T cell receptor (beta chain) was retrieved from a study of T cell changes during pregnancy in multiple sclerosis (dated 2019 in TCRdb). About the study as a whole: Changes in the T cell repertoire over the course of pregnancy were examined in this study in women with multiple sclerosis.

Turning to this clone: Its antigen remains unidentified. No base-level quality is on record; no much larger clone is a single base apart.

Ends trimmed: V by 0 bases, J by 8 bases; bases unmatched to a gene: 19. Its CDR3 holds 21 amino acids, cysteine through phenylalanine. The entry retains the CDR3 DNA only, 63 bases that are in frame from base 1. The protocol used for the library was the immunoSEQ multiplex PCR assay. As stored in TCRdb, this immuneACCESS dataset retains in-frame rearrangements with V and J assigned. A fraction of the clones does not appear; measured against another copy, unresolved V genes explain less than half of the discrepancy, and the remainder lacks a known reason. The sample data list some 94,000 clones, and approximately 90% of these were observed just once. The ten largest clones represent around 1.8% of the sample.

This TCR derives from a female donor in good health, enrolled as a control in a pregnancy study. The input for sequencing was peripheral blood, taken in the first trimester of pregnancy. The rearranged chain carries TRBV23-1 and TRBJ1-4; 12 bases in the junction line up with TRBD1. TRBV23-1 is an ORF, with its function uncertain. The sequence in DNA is TGCGCCAGCAGTCAATCGCGGGGGGACAGGGGGCGACCCTCTGGATGGGAAAAACTGTTTTTT. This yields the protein CASSQSRGDRGRPSGWEKLFF.